This T cell receptor beta chain was captured by sequencing in a study of T cells in localized non-small cell lung cancer (dated by TCRdb to the early 2020s). Background on the whole study: The study examined T cell repertoires in a few hundred patients with early-stage NSCLC and compared tumors with uninvolved tumor-adjacent lungs. The cohort was made up of around 250 treatment-naive NSCLC patients whose localized lung tumors had been resected. NSCLC patients had a mean age of around 61 years, and around 130 were male and around 110 female. Study-wide findings and limitations: Because the study design was exploratory, TCR variables were selected using unadjusted p-values without false-discovery rate correction. A median of roughly 58 of the top 100 tumor clones were detected in paired uninvolved adjacent lung, and 25 to 35 of these tumor clones were also found among the top 100 clones of the paired uninvolved adjacent lung. Longer overall survival was associated with higher blood T cell density, whereas shorter survival was associated with higher adjacent-lung clonality. Uninvolved tumor-adjacent lung showed the highest T cell clonality, higher than tumor, which suggests more focused antigenic responses in the uninvolved tumor-adjacent lung. Because multi-region sequencing of the tumors was not done, intratumor heterogeneity could not be ruled out.

A remark on this clone: The target of this receptor is not known. No much larger clone is present one base from it, and per-base qualities are unavailable.

At diagnosis, tumor, uninvolved tumor-adjacent lung and peripheral blood were collected and then preserved as a mix of FFPE and fresh-frozen material. For TCR repertoire profiling, blood samples were analyzed in the form of peripheral blood mononuclear cells. Taken from cysteine to phenylalanine, the CDR3 has 17 residues. Just CDR3 DNA is preserved here, 51 bases in frame from base 1. From the germline V gene (reference sequence), CDR1 is WNHNN and CDR2 is SYGVQD. Here V drops 4 bases and J drops 0 bases, and the junction holds 4 bases not matched to any gene. TCR beta CDR3 regions were sequenced from DNA using the immunoSEQ Assay. For the original study's pipeline: T cell density was computed as TCR beta template counts normalized to usable DNA estimated by amplifying housekeeping genes. The preseqR package was used to estimate richness by extrapolating to 400,000 templates for PBMC samples and to 120,000 templates for tissue samples. Clonality was taken to be one minus Pielou's evenness. Tissue-enriched TCRs were identified by differential abundance testing using productive amino-acid clonotypes, minimum total count 5 and alpha 0.1. Repertoire overlap between compartments was quantified with the Jaccard Index and Morisita Overlap Index. TCR beta CDR3s were clustered by GLIPH together with public tetramer-defined viral CDR3s, and at least three viral sequences plus V-gene enrichment were required for viral motifs. The source is immuneACCESS, and TCRdb retained only in-frame sequences with V and J called. Part of the clones is not carried over; for the studies checked, unresolved V genes explain less than half of this, and the remainder is unexplained. Clone size and V and J calls were adopted from that table, with D and trimming inferred from the DNA. The sample table contains around 24,000 clones; only one count was recorded for about nine tenths of them. Around a fifth of the sample comes from the top ten.

The chain is made from TRBV10-1 and TRBJ2-2; 11 bases in the middle match TRBD2. The sequencing used peripheral blood, collected before any cancer treatment. The sequence came from a man aged 35-75 years with stage I squamous cell lung carcinoma. The sequenced DNA: TGCGCCAGCAGTGTACTAGCGGGGGCCCCGAACACCGGGGAGCTGTTTTTT. The translation is CASSVLAGAPNTGELFF.